The rows below give T cell receptor beta chains drawn from one sample of a study of radiation and T cells in renal cell carcinoma. Sequenced by immunoSEQ multiplex PCR; TCRdb stores in-frame clones only, minus some. The data contain more than 14,000 clones, more than 55% of them seen just once; the ten biggest clones take up roughly a sixth. The specimen comprised tumor tissue, sampled from a patient whose treatment was nephrectomy without radiotherapy. The receptors come from a man aged 60-69 years with renal cell carcinoma. CDR3s leave out the opening cysteine and the closing phenylalanine or tryptophan. A row's size may be missing; if present it is once, few, many or a size class.

11 | . | TRBV4-2 | ASSPDINYGYT
13 | . | TRBV15 | ATSTRDGRENIQY
14 | once | TRBV29-1 | SVLDRGFSMNTEAF
11 | . | TRBV6-5 | ASSYSKSQPQH
13 | . | TRBV4-2 | ASSQERQPYNEQF
12 | . | TRBV19 | ASKVGQLPGFAF
11 | . | TRBV29-1 | SVVGIINYEQY
12 | few | TRBV7-6 | ASSFSLAGEEAF
13 | . | TRBV7-3 | ASSPTSLFGDTQY
10 | . | TRBV10-3 | AISPGNYGYT
11 | large | TRBV14 | ASSQGVNTEAF
10 | . | TRBV11-3 | ASSSGQAEQY
14 | once | TRBV2 | ASSATTGRGFYEQY